Reported below is one T cell receptor (beta chain). These data come from a study of control samples from healthy donors and cancer patients. Trimming took 2 bases from V and 9 from J, leaving 23 bases between them. Germline CDR1 reads SGHDN; CDR2 reads FVKESK. The CDR3 contains 17 residues. Sequencing was performed with immunoSEQ multiplex PCR; in TCRdb, only in-frame clones are kept and a portion is missing. The table lists more than 110,000 clones, 80% to 95% of them singletons. The receptor's source is a young man in good health. This chain joins TRBV14 and TRBJ2-1; D is undetermined. The source material was blood. Written as DNA, the CDR3 is TGTGCCAGCAGCCAACATACACTCCCTCGTCTACCAAGTGAGCAGTTCTTC. Amino acid sequence: CASSQHTLPRLPSEQFF.